The clone carrying this T cell receptor beta chain was observed a single time. Antigen specificity is unknown. The data originate from a study of shared clonotypes between healthy human individuals. In the study overall: The study used three CD4 naive, three CD4 memory, two CD8 naive and one CD8 memory plate per donor.

The CDR3 length is 13 residues. The trim removed 3 bases at V and 10 bases at J, leaving 7 bases unmatched. Germline values: CDR1 MDHEN, CDR2 SYDVKM. Deep-level assay runs were performed. The assay was immunoSEQ multiplex PCR, and TCRdb's table has in-frame clones only and misses some. The sample yields approximately 500,000 clones, approximately 95% seen once. General study findings and limits: The study generally estimated greater richness for naive than memory subsets. Around 5.3% of naive CD4 clonotypes were shared across a handful of donors.

Sequenced input: naive CD4+ T cells sorted from blood. Specified subset: CD45RA+ positively selected. This chain connects TRBV28 to TRBJ1-1; 8 positions match TRBD1. The clonotype was recovered from a woman aged 25 to 39 in good health. This chain's CDR3 is CASSFEGGQGAFF. In DNA form, the CDR3 reads TGTGCCAGCAGTTTCGAGGGAGGACAGGGAGCTTTCTTT.